A single sample gave rise to the 17 T cell receptor beta chains below, sequenced in a study of tumor-infiltrating lymphocytes in oesophageal squamous cell carcinoma. TCRdb independently ran MiXCR on the PCR reads; one entry per CDR3 protein. The sample carries approximately 13,000 distinct CDR3 sequences, 40% to 50% recorded once. The sample comprised blood. These receptors were collected from a male donor with esophageal squamous cell carcinoma.

The chain has TRBV28 and TRBJ2-1; TRBD2 agrees at 10 bases. The J call may be incorrect, as the DNA end agrees better with TRBJ2-7. Germline V lookup: CDR1 MDHEN, CDR2 SYDVKM. The CDR3 runs to 15 residues. DNA of the CDR3: TGTGCCAGCAGTTCTCCTAGCGGGAGCTCCTACGAGCAGTACTTC. Its protein is CASSSPSGSSYEQYF.

V gene TRBV7-3 combines with J gene TRBJ1-1, with D possibly TRBD1 on 6 matching bases. This CDR3 has 16 amino acids. CDR1 is SGHTA, CDR2 FQGTGA, per germline. V was shortened by 0 bases and J by 2 bases, with 13 bases between the two germline ends. The CDR3 DNA is TGTGCCAGCAGCTTAACGAGGCCAGGGGCAAACACTGAAGCTTTCTTT. Its protein is CASSLTRPGANTEAFF.

CDR3 residues: CASSFRDRGNEQYF. In DNA, the CDR3 is TGTGCCAGCAGCTTCCGGGACAGAGGCAACGAGCAGTACTTC. The V and J genes are TRBV7-2 and TRBJ2-1; 7 bases are a match to TRBD1. The J call is uncertain, as TRBJ2-7 better fits the DNA end. The germline gives CDR1 SGHTA, CDR2 FQGNSA. The CDR3 totals 14 residues.

This chain uses TRBV10-3 with TRBJ2-3, with TRBD2 matching over 10 bases. Trimming at V came to 3 bases and at J to 3 bases, leaving 6 bases not matched to a gene. The CDR3 runs to 16 residues. The germline gives CDR1 ENHRY, CDR2 SYGVKD. The CDR3, as DNA: TGTGCCATCAGTGAAAGGACTAGCGGAAGGACAGATACGCAGTATTTT. The encoded protein is CAISERTSGRTDTQYF.

Points on this clonotype: Being one base from a much bigger clone, this may be a read error. The CDR3, as DNA: TGCAGTGCTAGAGTTAGCAGGGCGGACACCGGGGAGCTGTTTTTT. Protein sequence: CSARVSRADTGELFF. The V and J genes are TRBV20-1 and TRBJ2-2; D is perhaps TRBD1 (5 bases). From germline, CDR1 is DFQATT and CDR2 SNEGSKA (reference sequence). This CDR3 has 15 residues. V lost 1 base and J lost 3, with 12 bases in between.

This clonotype appeared a few times. This chain connects TRBV7-9 to TRBJ2-6; 9 nucleotides line up with TRBD1. Germline V gene sequence: CDR1 SEHNR, CDR2 FQNEAQ (reference sequence). J lost 1 base, V lost 3 bases, and 1 base had no gene match. The CDR3 runs to 16 residues. In DNA, the CDR3 is TGTGCCAGCAGCTTGGACAGGGGTTCTGGGGCCAACGTCCTGACTTTC. Its protein is CASSLDRGSGANVLTF.

This clonotype was seen ten or more times. A read error is possible here, since a much larger clone lies one base away. The chain is built from TRBV6-1 and TRBJ2-4, with 9 bases identical to TRBD2. There are 16 residues in the CDR3. V shed 6 bases and J 13 bases; nucleotides not matched to a gene: 19. The V gene's germline CDR1 is MNHNS and CDR2 SASEGT. CDR3 bases: TGTGCCAGCAGAGACCGGCCGGGACTAGCTGAAAATGAGCAGTACTTC. Translation: CASRDRPGLAENEQYF.

The chain has TRBV11-2 and TRBJ2-1; 8 bases are shared with TRBD1. Germline V CDR1 and CDR2: SGHAT, FQNNGV. The CDR3 consists of 15 residues. V trimming: 5 bases; J trimming: 2 bases; junction bases outside the gene matches: 5. CDR3 protein: CASSKDRVAYNEQFF. The CDR3 DNA reads TGTGCCAGCAGCAAGGACAGGGTGGCCTACAATGAGCAGTTCTTC.

In this sample, this clonotype turned up many times. The chain couples TRBV5-1 to TRBJ2-3, with TRBD1 matching 8 bases. The V gene's germline CDR1 is SGHRS and CDR2 YFSETQ. The CDR3 totals 15 residues. J gave up 1 base and V 0 bases, and 1 base lay outside the gene matches. The CDR3 sequence: CASSLVGQGTDTQYF. The DNA of the CDR3 is TGCGCCAGCAGCTTGGTGGGACAGGGCACAGATACGCAGTATTTT.

There are a few counts of this clonotype. The chain combines TRBV7-6 with TRBJ1-1; 9 bases are shared with TRBD1. The ends lost 6 bases at V and 5 bases at J; junction bases unmatched: 7. Germline V gene sequence: CDR1 SGHVS, CDR2 FNYEAQ. The CDR3 totals 14 residues. The CDR3 DNA sequence: TGTGCCAGCAGATCTGGACAGGGGTGGACTGAAGCTTTCTTT. Residues: CASRSGQGWTEAFF.

Sample share makes this clonotype large. The chain couples TRBV7-2 to TRBJ2-3; weak D call: TRBD1 (6 bases). CDR1 SGHTA and CDR2 FQGNSA come from the germline V gene. Between the trimmed V and J ends, which lost 5 bases and 7 bases, there was a span of 13 bases. This CDR3 region has 13 residues. CDR3 sequence: CASSPGTPHTQYF. In DNA, the CDR3 is TGTGCCAGCAGCCCCGGGACACCGCATACGCAGTATTTT. Full variable domain (missing parts from reference TRBV7-2 and TRBJ2-3): GAGVSQSPSNKVTEKGKDVELRCDPISGHTALYWYRQSLGQGLEFLIYFQGNSAPDKSGLPSDRFSAERTGGSVSTLTIQRTQQEDSAVYLCASSPGTPHTQYFGPGTRLTVL.

This clonotype was counted between two and nine times. The gene calls are TRBV7-6 and TRBJ1-1; a possible D gene is TRBD1 (5 bases). This CDR3 is built from 14 residues. The V end was cut by 3 bases, the J end by 5 bases, with 13 bases between. CDR1 and CDR2 (germline): SGHVS, FNYEAQ. The CDR3 protein is CASSLGSGRTEAFF. In DNA, the CDR3 is TGTGCCAGCAGCTTGGGATCAGGGAGGACTGAAGCTTTCTTT.

This clonotype has only a few counts. The chain is built from TRBV7-3 and TRBJ2-5; possible D gene TRBD1, 6 bases. The germline V and J ends were trimmed by 5 bases and 4 bases, with 20 bases remaining between them. This CDR3 region has 16 residues. CDR1 SGHTA and CDR2 FQGTGA come from the germline V gene. Here the CDR3 DNA reads TGTGCCAGCAGCCGGGTGGGGGCCAACCCCCGAGAGACCCAGTACTTC. Its protein is CASSRVGANPRETQYF.

This chain uses TRBV30 with TRBJ2-2; D remains ambiguous. The germline V gene has CDR1 GTSNPN and CDR2 SVGIG (reference sequence). The CDR3 loop spans 14 amino acids. V shed 8 bases and J shed 0 bases, with 13 bases lying between them. The CDR3 nucleotides are TGTGCCCACACAACCGGAACGAACACCGGGGAGCTGTTTTTT. As protein: CAHTTGTNTGELFF.

This chain connects TRBV7-6 to TRBJ1-2; D is ambiguous. The germline V and J ends were trimmed by 5 bases and 0 bases, with 10 bases remaining between them. Germline loops: CDR1 SGHVS, CDR2 FNYEAQ. This CDR3 has 14 residues. Here the CDR3 reads CASSPDGANYGYTF. The CDR3 coding sequence is TGTGCCAGCAGCCCGGACGGAGCTAACTATGGCTACACCTTC.

The rearrangement links TRBV6-8 to TRBJ2-1, with D tentatively TRBD1 (5 bases). The tail of the sequence fits TRBJ2-5 better, so the J call may be wrong. Germline CDR1 and CDR2: MNHGY and SAAAGT. The CDR3 loop spans 13 amino acids. This chain's CDR3 is CASNTGYKETQYF. CDR3 bases: TGTGCCAGCAACACAGGTTACAAAGAGACCCAGTACTTC.

By its share, this clonotype is medium-sized. V is TRBV5-5 and J is TRBJ2-2; D is perhaps TRBD1 (6 bases). CDR1 and CDR2 (germline): SGHKS, YYEKEE (reference sequence). The CDR3 contains 16 residues. Trimming left V 0 bases short and J 7 bases short, with 16 bases between. The CDR3 DNA sequence: TGTGCCAGCAGCTTGGTGTCCGGCAGGGGCAGCGGGGAGCTGTTTTTT. This encodes CASSLVSGRGSGELFF.